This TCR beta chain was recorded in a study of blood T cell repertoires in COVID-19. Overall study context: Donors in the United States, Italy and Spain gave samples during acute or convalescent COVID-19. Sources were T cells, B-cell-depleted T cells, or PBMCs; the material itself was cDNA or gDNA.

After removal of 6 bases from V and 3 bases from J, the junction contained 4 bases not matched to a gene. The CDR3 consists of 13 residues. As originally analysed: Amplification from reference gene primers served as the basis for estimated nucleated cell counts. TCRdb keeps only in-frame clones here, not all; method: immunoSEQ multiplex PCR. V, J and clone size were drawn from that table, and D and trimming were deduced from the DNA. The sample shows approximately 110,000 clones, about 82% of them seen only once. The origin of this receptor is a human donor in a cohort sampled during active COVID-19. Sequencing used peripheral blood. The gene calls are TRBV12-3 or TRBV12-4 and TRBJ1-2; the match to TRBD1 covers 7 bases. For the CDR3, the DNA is TGTGCCAGCAGCGTCGACAGGGACTATGGCTACACCTTC. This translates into CASSVDRDYGYTF.